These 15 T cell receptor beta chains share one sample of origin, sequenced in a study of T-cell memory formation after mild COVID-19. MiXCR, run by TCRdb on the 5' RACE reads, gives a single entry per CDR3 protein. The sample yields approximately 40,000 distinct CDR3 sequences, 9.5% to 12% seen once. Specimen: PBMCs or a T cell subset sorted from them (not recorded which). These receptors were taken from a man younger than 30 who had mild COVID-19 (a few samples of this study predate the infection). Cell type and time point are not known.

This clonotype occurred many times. CDR3 coding DNA: TGTGCCAGCAGTTATGGGCTTCGGTACCAAGAGACCCAGTACTTC. Amino acid sequence: CASSYGLRYQETQYF. The V gene is TRBV6-2 or TRBV6-3, the J gene TRBJ2-5; D unresolved. Germline lookup yields CDR1 MNHEY and CDR2 SVGEGT. V lost 3 bases to trimming and J lost 0 bases, with 11 bases between them. The CDR3 contains 15 residues.

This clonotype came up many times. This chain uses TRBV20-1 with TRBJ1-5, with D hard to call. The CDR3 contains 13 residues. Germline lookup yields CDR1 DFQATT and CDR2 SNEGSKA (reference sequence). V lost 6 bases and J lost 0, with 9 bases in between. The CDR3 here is CSAVLTSNQPQHF. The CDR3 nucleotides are TGCAGTGCCGTTCTTACTAGCAATCAGCCCCAGCATTTT.

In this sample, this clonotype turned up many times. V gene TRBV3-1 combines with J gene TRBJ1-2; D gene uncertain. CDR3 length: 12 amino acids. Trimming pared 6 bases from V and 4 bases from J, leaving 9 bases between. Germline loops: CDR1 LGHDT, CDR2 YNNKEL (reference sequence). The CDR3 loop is CASSLGIYGYTF. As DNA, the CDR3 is TGTGCCAGCAGTCTGGGGATCTATGGCTACACCTTC.

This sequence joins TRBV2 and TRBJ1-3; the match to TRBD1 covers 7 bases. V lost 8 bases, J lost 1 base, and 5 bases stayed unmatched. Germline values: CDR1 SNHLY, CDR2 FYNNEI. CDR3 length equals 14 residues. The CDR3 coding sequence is TGTGCCAGCGCCCGGGACAGATCTGGAAACACCATATATTTT. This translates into CASARDRSGNTIYF.

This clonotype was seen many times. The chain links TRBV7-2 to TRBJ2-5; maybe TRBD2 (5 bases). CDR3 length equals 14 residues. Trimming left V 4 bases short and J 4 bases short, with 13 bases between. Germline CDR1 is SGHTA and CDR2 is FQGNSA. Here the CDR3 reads CASSSPSEGETQYF. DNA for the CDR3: TGTGCCAGCAGCTCTCCCTCCGAGGGAGAGACCCAGTACTTC. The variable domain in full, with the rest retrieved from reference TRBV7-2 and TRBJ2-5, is GAGVSQSPSNKVTEKGKDVELRCDPISGHTALYWYRQSLGQGLEFLIYFQGNSAPDKSGLPSDRFSAERTGGSVSTLTIQRTQQEDSAVYLCASSSPSEGETQYFGPGTRLLVL.

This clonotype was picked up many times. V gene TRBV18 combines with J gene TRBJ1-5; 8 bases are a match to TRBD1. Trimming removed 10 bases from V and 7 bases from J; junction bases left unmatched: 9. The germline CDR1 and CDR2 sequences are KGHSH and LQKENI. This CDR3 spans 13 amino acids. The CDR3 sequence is CATSEDRAQPQHF. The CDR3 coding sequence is TGTGCCACCTCTGAGGACAGGGCCCAGCCCCAGCATTTT.

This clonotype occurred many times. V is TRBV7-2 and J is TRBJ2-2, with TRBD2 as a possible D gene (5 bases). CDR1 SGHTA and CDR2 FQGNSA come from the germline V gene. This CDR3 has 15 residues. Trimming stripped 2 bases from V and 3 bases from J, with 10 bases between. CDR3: CASSLSGVDTGELFF. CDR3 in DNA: TGTGCCAGCAGCTTATCCGGGGTGGACACCGGGGAGCTGTTTTTT. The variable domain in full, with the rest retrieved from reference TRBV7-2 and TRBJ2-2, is GAGVSQSPSNKVTEKGKDVELRCDPISGHTALYWYRQSLGQGLEFLIYFQGNSAPDKSGLPSDRFSAERTGGSVSTLTIQRTQQEDSAVYLCASSLSGVDTGELFFGEGSRLTVL.

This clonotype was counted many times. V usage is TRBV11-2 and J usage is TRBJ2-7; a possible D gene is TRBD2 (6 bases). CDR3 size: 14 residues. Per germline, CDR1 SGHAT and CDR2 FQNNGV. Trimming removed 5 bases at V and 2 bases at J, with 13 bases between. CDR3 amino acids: CASSPTRGTYEQYF. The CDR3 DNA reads TGTGCCAGCAGCCCCACACGGGGGACCTACGAGCAGTACTTC.

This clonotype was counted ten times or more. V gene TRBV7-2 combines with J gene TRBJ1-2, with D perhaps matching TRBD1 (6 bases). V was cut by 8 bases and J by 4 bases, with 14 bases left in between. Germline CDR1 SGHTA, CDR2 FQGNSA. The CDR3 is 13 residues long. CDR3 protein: CASEAGGLYGYTF. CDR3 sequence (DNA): TGTGCCAGCGAGGCCGGGGGGCTCTATGGCTACACCTTC.

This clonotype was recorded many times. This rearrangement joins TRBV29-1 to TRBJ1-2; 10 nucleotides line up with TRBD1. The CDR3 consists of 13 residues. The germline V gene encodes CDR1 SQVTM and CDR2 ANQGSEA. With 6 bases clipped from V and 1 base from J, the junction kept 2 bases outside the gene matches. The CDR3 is CSVRTGGNYGYTF. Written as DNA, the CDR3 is TGCAGCGTCCGGACAGGGGGTAACTATGGCTACACCTTC.

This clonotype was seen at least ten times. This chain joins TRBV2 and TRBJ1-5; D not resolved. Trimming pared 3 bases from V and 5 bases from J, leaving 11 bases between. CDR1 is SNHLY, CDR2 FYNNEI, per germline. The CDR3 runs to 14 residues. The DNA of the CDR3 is TGTGCCAGCAGTGACATAGGAGGAGATCAGCCCCAGCATTTT. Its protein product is CASSDIGGDQPQHF.

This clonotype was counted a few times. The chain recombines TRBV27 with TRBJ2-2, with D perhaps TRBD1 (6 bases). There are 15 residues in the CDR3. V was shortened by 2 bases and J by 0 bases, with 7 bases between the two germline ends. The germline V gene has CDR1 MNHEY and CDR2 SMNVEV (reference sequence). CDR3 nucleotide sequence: TGTGCCAGCAGTTTAACAGGGACGAACACCGGGGAGCTGTTTTTT. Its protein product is CASSLTGTNTGELFF.

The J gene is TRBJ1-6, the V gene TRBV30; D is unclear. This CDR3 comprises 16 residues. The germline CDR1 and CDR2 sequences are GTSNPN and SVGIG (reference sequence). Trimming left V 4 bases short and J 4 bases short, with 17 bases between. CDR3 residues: CAWKIAGFNYNSPLHF. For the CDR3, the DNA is TGTGCCTGGAAAATCGCGGGGTTTAATTATAATTCACCCCTCCACTTT. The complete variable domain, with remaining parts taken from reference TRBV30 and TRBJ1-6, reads SQTIHQWPATLVQPVGSPLSLECTVEGTSNPNLYWYRQAAGRGLQLLFYSVGIGQISSEVPQNLSASRPQDRQFILSSKKLLLSDSGFYLCAWKIAGFNYNSPLHFGNGTRLTVT.

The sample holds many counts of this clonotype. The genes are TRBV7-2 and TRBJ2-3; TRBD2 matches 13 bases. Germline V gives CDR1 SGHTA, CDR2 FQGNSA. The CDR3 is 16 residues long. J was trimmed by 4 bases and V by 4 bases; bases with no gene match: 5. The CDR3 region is CASSSTSGGASDTQYF. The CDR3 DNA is TGTGCCAGCAGCTCTACTAGCGGGGGGGCCTCAGATACGCAGTATTTT.

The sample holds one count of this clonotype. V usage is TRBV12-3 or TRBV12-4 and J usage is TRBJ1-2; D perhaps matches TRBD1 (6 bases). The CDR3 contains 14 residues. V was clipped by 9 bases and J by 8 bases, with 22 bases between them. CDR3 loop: CARGPGGSGGGYTF. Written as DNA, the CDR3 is TGTGCCAGAGGTCCGGGGGGTTCCGGGGGCGGCTACACCTTC.